The 26 T cell receptor beta chains given below trace back to one sample, sequenced in a study of Ad26.COV2.S vaccination and SARS-CoV-2 variants. The protocol was immunoSEQ multiplex PCR, while the TCRdb copy is restricted to in-frame clones and leaves out a portion. Of under 550,000 clones listed, roughly 88% are singletons. Sample treatment: over 15 received Ad26.COV2.S at low or high dose, single or two shots; about 5 received placebo; per-sample allocation not given. Sampling occurred on day 63 after the first vaccine or placebo injection. Sequencing was performed on peripheral blood, taken in a trial of Ad26.COV2.S vaccine versus placebo. The receptors originated from a person between 18 and 60 years old who received the Ad26.COV2.S COVID-19 vaccine or a placebo.

J is TRBJ1-2 and V is TRBV4-2, with 8 nucleotides matching TRBD1. CDR3 length: 16 amino acids. Germline CDR1 LGHNA, CDR2 YNFKEQ. The junction had 10 bases not matched to a gene; V was cut back by 1 base and J by 6 bases. The CDR3 sequence is CASSQAPGGEGDGYTF. CDR3 DNA sequence: TGTGCCAGCAGCCAAGCCCCAGGGGGCGAGGGGGATGGCTACACCTTC.

The gene calls are TRBV6-2 or TRBV6-3 and TRBJ1-2; 7 bases are a match to TRBD1. Germline CDR1 reads MNHEY; CDR2 reads SVGEGT. The CDR3 is made up of 14 amino acids. V lost 6 bases to trimming and J lost 4 bases; unmatched junction nucleotides: 8. The CDR3 here is CASSSGQVIYGYTF. The CDR3 DNA reads as TGTGCCAGCAGCTCAGGACAGGTGATCTATGGCTACACCTTC.

This chain connects TRBV9 to TRBJ2-3, with D maybe TRBD1 (5 bases). Per the germline V gene, CDR1 is SGDLS and CDR2 is YYNGEE. The CDR3 consists of 14 residues. Trimming took 6 bases from V and 1 from J, leaving 12 bases between them. CDR3 loop: CASNRVGGTDTQYF. The CDR3 DNA reads as TGTGCCAGCAATCGGGTAGGGGGCACAGATACGCAGTATTTT.

The chain joins TRBV3-1 (or the pseudogene TRBV3-2) to TRBJ2-5; TRBD2 agrees at 9 bases. The CDR3 runs to 16 residues. V shed 0 bases and J 3 bases; nucleotides not matched to a gene: 5. In germline, CDR1 is LGHDT, CDR2 YNNKEL (reference sequence). The CDR3 DNA sequence: TGTGCCAGCAGCCAAGATCTGCGGGGGGGTGAAGAGACCCAGTACTTC. Protein sequence: CASSQDLRGGEETQYF.

The gene calls are TRBV20-1 and TRBJ1-6; no firm D call. V lost 3 bases and J 9 bases, leaving 6 bases between the germline ends. Germline V lookup: CDR1 DFQATT, CDR2 SNEGSKA (reference sequence). The CDR3 consists of 11 residues. The CDR3 spells CSARGRSPLHF. The CDR3, as DNA: TGCAGTGCTAGGGGCCGTTCACCCCTCCACTTT.

This clone showed up just a few times. The chain links TRBV3-1 (or the pseudogene TRBV3-2) to TRBJ2-7; 11 bases are a match to TRBD2. The J segment lost 2 bases and the V segment lost 5 bases, leaving 5 bases of the junction unmatched. The length of the CDR3 is 15 residues. Germline assignment: CDR1 LGHDT and CDR2 YNNKEL (reference sequence). CDR3 sequence: CASSSTSGGPYEQYF. The CDR3 coding sequence is TGTGCCAGCAGCTCCACTAGCGGGGGCCCCTACGAGCAGTACTTC.

The V call is TRBV7-2, the J call TRBJ2-1; D may be TRBD1 (5 bases). From germline, CDR1 is SGHTA and CDR2 FQGNSA. The CDR3 spans 14 residues. Trimming left V 0 bases short and J 5 bases short, with 8 bases between. The CDR3 region is CASSLAPTDNEQFF. Here the CDR3 DNA reads TGTGCCAGCAGCTTAGCCCCGACAGACAATGAGCAGTTCTTC.

The chain combines TRBV12-5 with TRBJ1-1; D is ambiguous. The germline V gene has CDR1 LGHNT and CDR2 FRNRAP. CDR3 length: 12 residues. V dropped 5 bases and J dropped 3 bases, with 7 bases sitting between them. The CDR3 nucleotides read TGTGCTAGTGGTCTGGGAGACACTGAAGCTTTCTTT. The encoded protein is CASGLGDTEAFF.

The chain couples TRBV11-2 to TRBJ1-6; the D is unclear. Trimming took 5 bases from V and 12 from J, leaving 17 bases between them. The CDR3 runs to 14 residues. From germline, CDR1 is SGHAT and CDR2 FQNNGV. The CDR3, as DNA: TGTGCCAGCAGCGGAGTCGCCAGGCACGAACCCCTCCACTTT. It encodes CASSGVARHEPLHF. The full variable domain, its missing parts supplied by reference TRBV11-2 and TRBJ1-6, is EAGVAQSPRYKIIEKRQSVAFWCNPISGHATLYWYQQILGQGPKLLIQFQNNGVVDDSQLPKDRFSAERLKGVDSTLKIQPAKLEDSAVYLCASSGVARHEPLHFGNGTRLTVT.

This clone was found a few times. V usage is TRBV10-3 and J usage is TRBJ2-7, with 10 bases fitting TRBD2. The CDR3 covers 15 residues. Germline V gene lookup returns CDR1 ENHRY and CDR2 SYGVKD. With 6 bases clipped from V and 0 bases from J, the junction kept 5 bases outside the gene matches. The CDR3: CAIRRGLADSYEQYF. CDR3 bases: TGTGCCATCAGGCGAGGACTAGCGGACTCCTACGAGCAGTACTTC.

The gene calls are TRBV6-1 and TRBJ2-2; tentative D call: TRBD1 (5 bases). The CDR3 has 14 residues. In germline, CDR1 is MNHNS, CDR2 SASEGT. Trimming left V 3 bases short and J 4 bases short, with 9 bases between. The CDR3 is CASSDARGTGELFF. CDR3 DNA: TGTGCCAGCAGTGACGCAAGGGGCACCGGGGAGCTGTTTTTT.

The genes are TRBV19 and TRBJ1-2; tentative D call: TRBD1 (6 bases). CDR3 length: 15 amino acids. V was shortened by 3 bases and J by 1 base, with 12 bases between the two germline ends. The germline V gene encodes CDR1 LNHDA and CDR2 SQIVND (reference sequence). The CDR3 DNA is TGTGCCAGTAGTATCAAAAGGACAGATAACTATGGCTACACCTTC. Amino acid sequence: CASSIKRTDNYGYTF.

This chain joins TRBV2 and TRBJ2-7; D is perhaps TRBD1 (6 bases). The CDR3 is made up of 13 amino acids. The V end was cut by 8 bases, the J end by 2 bases, with 13 bases between. Looked up from germline, CDR1 is SNHLY and CDR2 is FYNNEI. The CDR3 loop reads CASYQDRTYEQYF. The CDR3 nucleotides are TGTGCCAGCTACCAGGACAGAACCTACGAGCAGTACTTC. Supplemented by reference TRBV2 and TRBJ2-7, the full variable domain reads EPEVTQTPSHQVTQMGQEVILRCVPISNHLYFYWYRQILGQKVEFLVSFYNNEISEKSEIFDDQFSVERPDGSNFTLKIRSTKLEDSAMYFCASYQDRTYEQYFGPGTRLTVT.

This sequence joins TRBV6-5 and TRBJ1-5, with D tentatively TRBD1 (6 bases). The CDR3 is 15 residues long. Trimming cost V 5 bases and J 1 base, with 12 bases left between them. Germline V CDR1 and CDR2: MNHEY, SVGAGI. The CDR3 coding sequence is TGTGCCAGCAGTAACAGGGAGGAAAGCAATCAGCCCCAGCATTTT. It codes for CASSNREESNQPQHF.

The gene calls are TRBV25-1 and TRBJ2-7, with 7 bases matching TRBD1. Germline-derived CDR1 and CDR2 are MGHDK and SYGVNS. There are 14 residues in the CDR3. V lost 0 bases to trimming and J lost 6 bases; unmatched junction nucleotides: 5. The CDR3 region is CASSEYGTVAEQYF. CDR3 DNA: TGTGCCAGCAGTGAATACGGGACAGTTGCCGAGCAGTACTTC.

V and J are TRBV15 and TRBJ1-5; no clear D gene. CDR3 size: 14 residues. Germline V gene data show CDR1 as LNHNV and CDR2 as YYDKDF (reference sequence). V was clipped by 5 bases and J by 1 base, with 9 bases between them. The DNA for the CDR3 is TGTGCCACCAGCGCAGGATGGAGCAATCAGCCCCAGCATTTT. Its protein is CATSAGWSNQPQHF.

This clone was observed once. CDR3 in amino acids: CASSRSGGPQETQYF. The CDR3 bases are TGCGCCAGCAGCCGTTCAGGGGGACCGCAAGAGACCCAGTACTTC. V gene TRBV4-3 combines with J gene TRBJ2-5; 7 positions match TRBD1. Germline-derived CDR1 and CDR2 are LGHNA and YSLEER. V lost 4 bases and J lost 2; bases outside the gene matches: 7. The CDR3 length is 15 residues.

The chain has TRBV9 and TRBJ2-7, with 11 bases identical to TRBD2. V was clipped by 2 bases and J by 2 bases; unmatched bases: 3. From germline, CDR1 is SGDLS and CDR2 YYNGEE. CDR3 length: 15 amino acids. The CDR3 is CASSVGTSGTYEQYF. The DNA for the CDR3 is TGTGCCAGCAGCGTCGGGACTAGCGGAACCTACGAGCAGTACTTC.

Only one count was recorded for this clone. Its ends do not fully match the called genes, so a read error is possible. The chain's CDR3 is CASRLGVDRQETQYF. CDR3 DNA: TGCGCCAGCAGGTTGGGGGTGGATAGACAAGAGACCCAGTACTTC. This chain links TRBV5-1 with TRBJ2-5; either TRBD1 or TRBD2 may fit D (5 bases each). CDR3 size: 15 residues. Germline loops: CDR1 SGHRS, CDR2 YFSETQ.

This chain connects TRBV29-1 to TRBJ1-4; D ambiguous. V was shortened by 6 bases and J by 7 bases, with 18 bases between the two germline ends. Germline V CDR1 and CDR2: SQVTM, ANQGSEA. This CDR3 comprises 14 residues. In nucleotides, the CDR3 is TGCAGCGTAACCCTAGGAGGGTCCCGTGAAAAACTGTTTTTT. It encodes CSVTLGGSREKLFF.

This chain uses TRBV10-1 with TRBJ2-2, with 10 nucleotides matching TRBD1. The J segment lost 3 bases and the V segment lost 4 bases, leaving 2 bases of the junction unmatched. Germline V lookup: CDR1 WNHNN, CDR2 SYGVQD (reference sequence). The CDR3 has 15 residues. Here the CDR3 DNA reads TGCGCCAGCAGTGTGACAGGGGGCTACACCGGGGAGCTGTTTTTT. Amino acids: CASSVTGGYTGELFF.

Only one count was recorded for this clone. This rearrangement joins TRBV7-2 to TRBJ1-1, with 8 bases aligning to TRBD1. V shed 0 bases and J 9 bases; nucleotides not matched to a gene: 3. The CDR3 is 13 residues long. Germline CDR1 and CDR2: SGHTA and FQGNSA. CDR3 in DNA: TGTGCCAGCAGCTTAGCGGGACAGGCCAAAGCTTTCTTT. It is translated as CASSLAGQAKAFF.

The DNA for the CDR3 is TGTGCCAGTAGTATCCCCGGGGTGGTCGCCTACGAGCAGTACTTC. Translating gives CASSIPGVVAYEQYF. The rearrangement joins TRBV19 to TRBJ2-7; tentatively, D is TRBD2 (5 bases). Germline V gene data show CDR1 as LNHDA and CDR2 as SQIVND (reference sequence). The CDR3 has 15 amino acids. The V end was cut by 3 bases, the J end by 2 bases, with 14 bases between.

The genes are TRBV29-1 and TRBJ1-3; 10 nucleotides match TRBD1. After removal of 4 bases from V and 2 bases from J, the junction contained 2 bases not matched to a gene. From germline, CDR1 is SQVTM and CDR2 ANQGSEA. The CDR3 is made up of 14 amino acids. The CDR3 DNA reads TGCAGCGTTGCCGGGACAGGGGCTGGAAACACCATATATTTT. Encoded protein: CSVAGTGAGNTIYF. Complete variable domain (other parts from reference TRBV29-1 and TRBJ1-3): SAVISQKPSRDICQRGTSLTIQCQVDSQVTMMFWYRQQPGQSLTLIATANQGSEATYESGFVIDKFPISRPNLTFSTLTVSNMSPEDSSIYLCSVAGTGAGNTIYFGEGSWLTVV.

The chain combines TRBV7-8 with TRBJ2-7, with D maybe TRBD2 (6 bases). This CDR3 spans 17 amino acids. Trimming shortened V by 5 bases and J by 4 bases, and 24 bases separated the two germline ends. Looked up from germline, CDR1 is SGHVS and CDR2 is FQNEAQ. The CDR3 loop reads CASSTRPGTQSAYEQYF. CDR3 DNA: TGTGCCAGCAGCACGAGACCCGGGACTCAAAGCGCTTACGAGCAGTACTTC.

The CDR3 DNA follows: TGTGCCAGCCGAAGCGGGGGGGCCGGCGAGCAGTACTTC. It specifies CASRSGGAGEQYF. The rearrangement uses TRBV28 and TRBJ2-7; 10 bases are a match to TRBD2. Trimming at V came to 8 bases and at J to 6 bases, leaving 7 bases not matched to a gene. This CDR3 spans 13 amino acids. Germline lookup yields CDR1 MDHEN and CDR2 SYDVKM.